This T cell receptor beta chain was captured in a study of blood T cell repertoires in COVID-19. Overall study: Samples taken during acute and convalescent COVID-19 were collected in the United States, Italy and Spain.

This CDR3 is built from 15 residues. CDR1 is SGHDT and CDR2 is YYEEEE in the germline V gene. V was pared by 3 bases and J by 3 bases, with 6 bases of the junction left unmatched. Measured with immunoSEQ multiplex PCR; TCRdb has only the in-frame clones, and not every one. Among over 200,000 clones listed, 88% were seen once. The receptor comes from a woman aged 25 to 39 who had been exposed to COVID-19. Sequencing was performed on PBMCs or T cells enriched from blood (not recorded which). This sequence joins TRBV5-6 and TRBJ2-5; 9 nucleotides line up with TRBD1. CDR3 bases: TGTGCCAGCAGCTACCGGGACAGGGTAGAAGAGACCCAGTACTTC. It codes for CASSYRDRVEETQYF.